This T cell receptor (beta chain) came from a study of breast tumors, draining lymph nodes, adjacent tissues (dated by TCRdb to the mid-2010s). At the level of the whole study: In breast cancer patients, the study compared the TCR beta repertoires of tumor, adjacent nontumor tissue and axillary lymph nodes. In human breast cancer, the study set out to assess how tumor, surrounding tissue and draining lymph node repertoires relate to one another and whether T cells might be exchanged between them. General study outcomes and caveats: Rather than being directly demonstrated, the conclusion that tumor T cells originate in lymph nodes was presented as consistent with a hypothesis. Tumor and nontumor tissue repertoires were found to be significantly more similar in luminal-like than in basal-like breast cancer. Tumor T-cell repertoires showed less diversity than lymph node repertoires and more diversity than nontumor tissue repertoires, and tumor T-cell repertoires showed preferential V and J gene usage. The data were judged consistent with most tumor T cells deriving from the lymph node and then expanding within tumor tissue.

This clonotype showed up many times. The clone's antigen remains unknown. Base qualities are missing; no much larger clone stands one base away. Measured from the cysteine to the phenylalanine, the CDR3 is 15 residues long. Solely the CDR3 DNA is kept, with 45 bases framed from the first base. V was cut back by 6 bases and J by 0 bases, leaving a gap of 15 bases between them. CDR1 and CDR2 were assigned from the germline V gene as SQVTM and ANQGSEA. The sample was run on an Illumina HiSeq 2000. TCR beta chain libraries were generated by multiplex PCR amplification. The amplified TCR beta chain products were analyzed by high-throughput sequencing. The raw public reads went through TCRdb reprocessing: fastp at Q25, MiXCR clone calling, in-frame beta chains kept. Entries that share a CDR3 protein sequence are merged under the most common genes and DNA. Present in this sample are fewer than 250,000 distinct CDR3 sequences, about 30% of which were seen just once. The ten largest clones take up 1.4% of the sample.

Lymph node samples came from the axillary draining lymph nodes of breast cancer patients. Sequenced: axillary lymph node tissue. The clonotype originates from a female donor with breast cancer. Some clones in this sample may be carry-over from other donors' samples. This chain is built from TRBV29-1 and TRBJ2-4; the D segment could be TRBD1, given 5 matching bases. The CDR3 region: CSVGSPRGAKNIQYF. Read as DNA, the sequence is TGCAGCGTGGGATCCCCTAGGGGAGCCAAAAACATTCAGTACTTC.